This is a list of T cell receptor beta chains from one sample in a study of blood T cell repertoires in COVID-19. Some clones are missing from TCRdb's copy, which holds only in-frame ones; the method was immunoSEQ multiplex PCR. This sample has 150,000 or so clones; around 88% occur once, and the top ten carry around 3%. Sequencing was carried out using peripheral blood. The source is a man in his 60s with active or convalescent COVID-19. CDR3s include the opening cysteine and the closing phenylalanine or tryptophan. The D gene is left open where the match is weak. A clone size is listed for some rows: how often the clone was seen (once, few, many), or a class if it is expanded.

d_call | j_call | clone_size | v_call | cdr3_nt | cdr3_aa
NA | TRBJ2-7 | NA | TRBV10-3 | TGTGCCATCAGATCCCGGGACACTAGGGGGGAGCAGTACTTC | CAIRSRDTRGEQYF
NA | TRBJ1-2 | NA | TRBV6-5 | TGTGCCAGCAGTTACAGCTTCCCGGCAGCGAAATATGGCTACACCTTC | CASSYSFPAAKYGYTF
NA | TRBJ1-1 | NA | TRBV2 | TGTGCCAGCACCCTATACGCGGGACGGACAAGCACTGAAGCTTTCTTT | CASTLYAGRTSTEAFF
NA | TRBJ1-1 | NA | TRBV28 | TGTGCCAGCAGTTCCGAGACAGGCTACGTGAACACTGAAGCTTTCTTT | CASSSETGYVNTEAFF
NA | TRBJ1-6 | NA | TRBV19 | TGTGCCAGTAGTGTACAGGGAAGTGCCTATAATTCACCCCTCCACTTT | CASSVQGSAYNSPLHF
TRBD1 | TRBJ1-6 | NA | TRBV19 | TGTGCCAGTAGTATCGGCCAGGGGGGCGTAGTCCACTTT | CASSIGQGGVVHF
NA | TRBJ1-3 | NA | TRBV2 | TGTGCCAGCAGTGGTTCCGCATGGAGCTCTGGAAACACCATATATTTT | CASSGSAWSSGNTIYF
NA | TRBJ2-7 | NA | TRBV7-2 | TGTGCCAGCAGCCTAGCCCTGCACGCGGGGGAGCAGTACTTC | CASSLALHAGEQYF
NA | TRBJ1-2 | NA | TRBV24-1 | TGTGCCACTTCCGAGCCCGGGACTCCCTATAATGGCTACACCTTC | CATSEPGTPYNGYTF
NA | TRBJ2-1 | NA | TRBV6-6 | TGTGCCAGCACGGAAGGGGGGGGTAGCTCCTACAATGAGCAGTTCTTC | CASTEGGGSSYNEQFF
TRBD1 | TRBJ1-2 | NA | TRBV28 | TGTGCCAGCAGTCTCGGACAGGGGGACTACACCTTC | CASSLGQGDYTF
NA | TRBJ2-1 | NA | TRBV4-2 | TGTGCCAGCAGCCAAGATGACAACAGTTACAATGAGCAGTTCTTC | CASSQDDNSYNEQFF
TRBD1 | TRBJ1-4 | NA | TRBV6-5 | TGTGCCAGCAGCGCCGCTTTGGGACAGGATGAAAAACTGTTTTTT | CASSAALGQDEKLFF
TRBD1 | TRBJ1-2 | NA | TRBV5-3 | TGTGCCAGAAGCTTGCAGGGGGTCAACTATTATGGCTACACCTTC | CARSLQGVNYYGYTF
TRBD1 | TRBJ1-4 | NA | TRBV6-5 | TGTGCCAGCAGGCTCAACAGGGGACCGAATGAAAAACTGTTTTTT | CASRLNRGPNEKLFF
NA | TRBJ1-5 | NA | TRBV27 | TGTGCCAGCAGTTTAGGCAGGGGCAATCAGCCCCAGCATTTT | CASSLGRGNQPQHF
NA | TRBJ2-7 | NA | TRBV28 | TGTGCCAGCGGCGGGCGGGAGCAGTACTTC | CASGGREQYF
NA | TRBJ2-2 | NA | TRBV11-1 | TGTGCCAGCACCTCCCCTCTAGCCGGGGAGCTGTTTTTT | CASTSPLAGELFF
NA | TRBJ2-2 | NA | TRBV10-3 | TGTGCCATCAGTGGTAAGGGGACAAGTCACACCGGGGAGCTGTTTTTT | CAISGKGTSHTGELFF
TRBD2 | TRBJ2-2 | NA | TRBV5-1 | TGCGCCAGCAGCTTGGGACTAGCGGGGACCGGGGAGCTGTTTTTT | CASSLGLAGTGELFF
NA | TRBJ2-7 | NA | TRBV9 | TGTGCCAGCAGCGTAGATGCGACTGATTACGAGCAGTACTTC | CASSVDATDYEQYF
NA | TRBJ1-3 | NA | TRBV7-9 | TGTGCCAGCAGGGAGCGAAGCTCTGGAAACACCATATATTTT | CASRERSSGNTIYF
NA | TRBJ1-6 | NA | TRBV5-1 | TGCGCCAGCTCTGCCGGGGTATTTGATTCACCCCTCCACTTT | CASSAGVFDSPLHF
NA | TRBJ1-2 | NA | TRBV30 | TGTGCCTGGAGGACAGAGTATGGCTACACCTTC | CAWRTEYGYTF
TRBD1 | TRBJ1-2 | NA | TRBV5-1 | TGCGCCAGCAGCCTTGAGGGACAGGGGCTGGGTGGCTACACCTTC | CASSLEGQGLGGYTF
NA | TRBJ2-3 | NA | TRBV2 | TGTGCCAGCAGATCGACTAGTAGCACAGATACGCAGTATTTT | CASRSTSSTDTQYF
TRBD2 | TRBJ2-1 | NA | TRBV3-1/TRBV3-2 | TGTGCCAGCAGCCCCAGCGGGATAGGACAAAGGGACAATGAGCAGTTCTTC | CASSPSGIGQRDNEQFF
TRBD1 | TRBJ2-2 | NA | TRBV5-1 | TGCGCCAGCAGCTTGGCGAAGGGGGCACTCAACACCGGGGAGCTGTTTTTT | CASSLAKGALNTGELFF
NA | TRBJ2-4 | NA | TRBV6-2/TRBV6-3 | TGTGCCAGCAGCCCAGGGCGGACAGTGGACATTCAGTACTTC | CASSPGRTVDIQYF
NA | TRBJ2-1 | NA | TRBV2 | TGTGCCAGCAGCCCAGACATATCCTACAATGAGCAGTTCTTC | CASSPDISYNEQFF
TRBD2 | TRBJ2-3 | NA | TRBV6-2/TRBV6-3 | TGTGCCAGCAGTTACTCAGCGGGGGGGCCGGGAGATACGCAGTATTTT | CASSYSAGGPGDTQYF
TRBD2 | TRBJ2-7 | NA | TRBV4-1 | TGCGCCAGCAGCCAGAAGGGACTAGCGGGCAGCTCCTACGAGCAGTACTTC | CASSQKGLAGSSYEQYF
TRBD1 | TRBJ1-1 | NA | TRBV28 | TGTGCCAGCAGTCCCAGGGGATTACAGGGGGGGGAGAAAGCTTTCTTT | CASSPRGLQGGEKAFF
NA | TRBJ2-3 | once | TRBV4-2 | TGTGCCAGCAGCCAAGACGGTCTCTCTAGCACAGATACGCAGTATTTT | CASSQDGLSSTDTQYF
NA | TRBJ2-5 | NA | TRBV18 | TGTGCCAGCTCACGAACAAATCAAGAGACCCAGTACTTC | CASSRTNQETQYF
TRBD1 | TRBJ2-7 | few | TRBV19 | TGTGCCAGTAGTAGGGGGGGACAGGGGCCCTCCGAGCAGTACTTC | CASSRGGQGPSEQYF
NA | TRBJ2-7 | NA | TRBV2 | TGTGCCAGCAGGGAGGTGAGGGAGCAGTACTTC | CASREVREQYF
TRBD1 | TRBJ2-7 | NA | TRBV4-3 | TGCGCCAGCAGCCCAGCGGGACAGGGACCCTACGAGCAGTACTTC | CASSPAGQGPYEQYF
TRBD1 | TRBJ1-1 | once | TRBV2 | TGTGCCAGCAGAGAAGGACAGGGTGAAGCTTTCTTT | CASREGQGEAFF
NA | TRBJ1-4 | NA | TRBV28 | TGTGCCGGACGATCGGGGACTAATGAAAAACTGTTTTTT | CAGRSGTNEKLFF
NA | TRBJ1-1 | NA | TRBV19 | TGTGCCAGTAGTACCCGGGGTAGGACTGAAGCTTTCTTT | CASSTRGRTEAFF
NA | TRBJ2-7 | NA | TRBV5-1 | TGCGCCAGCAGCTTGGGGGGACAAGGAAAATACGAGCAGTACTTC | CASSLGGQGKYEQYF
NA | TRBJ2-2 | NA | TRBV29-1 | TGCAGCGTTGAAACACCCCTCACGTGGTATGTATTTCGTCGGGAGCTGTTTTTT | CSVETPLTWYVFRRELFF
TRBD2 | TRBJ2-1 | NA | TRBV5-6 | TGTGCCAGCAGCTGGAATCCGGGACTAGCGGCCAATGAGCAGTTCTTC | CASSWNPGLAANEQFF
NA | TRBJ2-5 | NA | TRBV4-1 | TGCGCCAGCAGCCTAACCGGATGGACAGCCCAAGAGACCCAGTACTTC | CASSLTGWTAQETQYF
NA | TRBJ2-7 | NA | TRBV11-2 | TGTGCCAGCAGCTTAGACAGGAACGAGCAGTACTTC | CASSLDRNEQYF
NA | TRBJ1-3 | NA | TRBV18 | TGTGCCAGCTCACCCTTACAAGTACGCTCTGGAAACACCATATATTTT | CASSPLQVRSGNTIYF
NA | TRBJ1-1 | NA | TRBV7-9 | TGTGCCAGCAGCTTCGCCACAGGGCAGGCTTTCTTT | CASSFATGQAFF
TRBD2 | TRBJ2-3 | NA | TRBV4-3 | TGCGCCAGCAGCCAGGCCGGGACTAGAGGCGCAGATACGCAGTATTTT | CASSQAGTRGADTQYF
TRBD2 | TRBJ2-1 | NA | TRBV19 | TGTGCCAGTAGTAAAGGAATTAGCGGGCTGTACAATGAGCAGTTCTTC | CASSKGISGLYNEQFF
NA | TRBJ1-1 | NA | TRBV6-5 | TGTGCCAGCAGTTGGGACTTCATCAGGAACACTGAAGCTTTCTTT | CASSWDFIRNTEAFF
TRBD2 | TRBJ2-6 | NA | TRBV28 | TGTGCCAGCAGTTTAGGGGGGGCTGGGGCCAACGTCCTGACTTTC | CASSLGGAGANVLTF
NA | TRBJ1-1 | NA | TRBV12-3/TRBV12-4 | TGTGCCAGCAGTTTAGTGAGGAACACTGAAGCTTTCTTT | CASSLVRNTEAFF
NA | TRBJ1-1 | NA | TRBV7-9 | TGTGCCAGCAGCTTATTGGGGCTTGGCACTGAAGCTTTCTTT | CASSLLGLGTEAFF
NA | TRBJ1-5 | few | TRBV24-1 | TGTGCCACCAGTGAAGGGGGAGGGCGGAGCAATCAGCCCCAGCATTTT | CATSEGGGRSNQPQHF
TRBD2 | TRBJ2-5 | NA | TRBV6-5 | TGTGCCAGCAGCTTAGCGGGGGCCCAAGAGACCCAGTACTTC | CASSLAGAQETQYF
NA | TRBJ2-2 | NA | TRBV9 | TGTGCCAGCAGCGTAGATGCGGCCGGGGAGCTGTTTTTT | CASSVDAAGELFF
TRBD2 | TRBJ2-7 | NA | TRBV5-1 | TGCGCCAGCAGCCCAGGCCCTACTAGCGGGAGCTACGAGCAGTACTTC | CASSPGPTSGSYEQYF
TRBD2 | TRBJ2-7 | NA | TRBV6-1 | TGTGCCAGCAGTGTATTGGGATTGACTAGCGGGAGTTTTGCCTACGAGCAGTACTTC | CASSVLGLTSGSFAYEQYF
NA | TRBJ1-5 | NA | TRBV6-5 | TGTGCCAGCAGTTACGGGCCCTATAGCAATCAGCCCCAGCATTTT | CASSYGPYSNQPQHF